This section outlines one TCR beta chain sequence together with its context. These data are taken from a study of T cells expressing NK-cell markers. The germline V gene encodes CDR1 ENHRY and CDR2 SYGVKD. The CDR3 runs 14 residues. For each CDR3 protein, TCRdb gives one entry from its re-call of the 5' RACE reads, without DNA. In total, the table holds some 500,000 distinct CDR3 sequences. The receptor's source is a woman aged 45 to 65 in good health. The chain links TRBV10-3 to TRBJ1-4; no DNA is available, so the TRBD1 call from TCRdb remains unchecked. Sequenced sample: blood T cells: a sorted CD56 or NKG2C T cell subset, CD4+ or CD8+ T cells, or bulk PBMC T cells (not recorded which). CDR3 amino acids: CAISMSRGDEKLFF.